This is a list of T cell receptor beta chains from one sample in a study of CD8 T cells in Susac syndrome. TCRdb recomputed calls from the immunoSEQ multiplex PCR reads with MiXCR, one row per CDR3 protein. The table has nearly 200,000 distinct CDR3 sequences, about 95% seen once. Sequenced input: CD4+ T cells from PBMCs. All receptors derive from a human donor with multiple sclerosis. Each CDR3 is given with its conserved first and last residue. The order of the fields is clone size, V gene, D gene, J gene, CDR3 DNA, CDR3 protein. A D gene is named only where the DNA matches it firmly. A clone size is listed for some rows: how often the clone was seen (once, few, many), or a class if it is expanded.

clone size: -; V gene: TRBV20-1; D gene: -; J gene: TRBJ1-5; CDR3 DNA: TGCAGTGCCGGGAGGGGTCTCAATCAGCCCCAGCATTTT; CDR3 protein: CSAGRGLNQPQHF
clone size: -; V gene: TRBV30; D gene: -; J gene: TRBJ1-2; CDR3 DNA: TGTGCCTGGAGGACATTCCGAGATGGCTACACCTTC; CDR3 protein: CAWRTFRDGYTF
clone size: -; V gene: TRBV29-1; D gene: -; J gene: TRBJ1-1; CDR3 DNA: TGCAGCTCAAGGAGGAACACTGAAGCTTTCTTT; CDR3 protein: CSSRRNTEAFF
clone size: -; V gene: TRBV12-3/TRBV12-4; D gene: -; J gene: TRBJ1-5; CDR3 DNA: TGTGCCAGCAGTTCCAACGGCAGGGCCGGACAGCCCCAGCATTTT; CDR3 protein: CASSSNGRAGQPQHF
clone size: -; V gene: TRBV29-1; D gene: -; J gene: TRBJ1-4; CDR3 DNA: TGCAGCGTCCGCAGGCTTTTTAATGAAAAACTGTTTTTT; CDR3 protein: CSVRRLFNEKLFF
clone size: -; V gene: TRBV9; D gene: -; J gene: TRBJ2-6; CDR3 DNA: TGTGCCAGCAGTCCGACGGGAGCCAACGTCCTGACTTTC; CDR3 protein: CASSPTGANVLTF
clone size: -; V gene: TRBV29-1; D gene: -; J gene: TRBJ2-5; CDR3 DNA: TGCAGCGTTGAAGCCTGGGAGACCCAGTACTTC; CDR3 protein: CSVEAWETQYF
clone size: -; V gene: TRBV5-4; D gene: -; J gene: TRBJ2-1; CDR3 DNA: TGTGCCAGCAGCTTGGCCGGGACGTTGATTAGGGGCAATGAGCAGTTCTTC; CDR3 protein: CASSLAGTLIRGNEQFF
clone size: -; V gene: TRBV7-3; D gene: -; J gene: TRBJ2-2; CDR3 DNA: TGTGCCAGCAGCTTAGGGGACACCGGGGAGCTGTTTTTT; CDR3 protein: CASSLGDTGELFF
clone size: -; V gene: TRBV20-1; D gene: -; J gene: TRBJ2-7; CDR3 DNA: TGCAGTGCTAGAGACCCGAGGGCCTACGAGCAGTACTTC; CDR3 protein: CSARDPRAYEQYF
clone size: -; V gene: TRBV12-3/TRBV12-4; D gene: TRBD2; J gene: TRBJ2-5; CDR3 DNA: TGTGCCAGCAGGACTAGCGGACAAGAGACCCAGTACTTC; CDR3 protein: CASRTSGQETQYF
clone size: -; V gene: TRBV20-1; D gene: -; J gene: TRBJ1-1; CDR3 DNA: TGCAGTGCTCCGGACCCATTTGACCTAAACACTGAAGCTTTCTTT; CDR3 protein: CSAPDPFDLNTEAFF
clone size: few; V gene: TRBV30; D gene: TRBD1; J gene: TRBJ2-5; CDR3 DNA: TGTGCCTGGAGTCCAACAGGGGCCGGTGAGACCCAGTACTTC; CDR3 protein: CAWSPTGAGETQYF
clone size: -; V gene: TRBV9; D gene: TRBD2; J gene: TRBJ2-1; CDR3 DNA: TGTGCCAGCAGCGTAGACGGCGGGGGGAGGCCGTTCTTC; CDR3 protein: CASSVDGGGRPFF
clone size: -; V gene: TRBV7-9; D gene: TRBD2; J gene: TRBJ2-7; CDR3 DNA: TGTGCCAGCAGCTTGGGGACTACCTTCGAGGAGCAGTACTTC; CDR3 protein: CASSLGTTFEEQYF
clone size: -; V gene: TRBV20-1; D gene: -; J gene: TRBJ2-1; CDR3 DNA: TGCAGTGTTGGTGGGGTGGCAGGCAATGAGCAGTTCTTC; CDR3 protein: CSVGGVAGNEQFF
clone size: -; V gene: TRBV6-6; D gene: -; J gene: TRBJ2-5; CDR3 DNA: TGTGCCAGCAGTTCCGGAGGCATCCAAGAGACCCAGTACTTC; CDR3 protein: CASSSGGIQETQYF
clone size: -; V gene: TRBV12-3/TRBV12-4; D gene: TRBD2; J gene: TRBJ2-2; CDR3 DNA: TGTGCCAGCAGTTCTCTAGCGGGCGGGGAGCTGTTTTTT; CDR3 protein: CASSSLAGGELFF
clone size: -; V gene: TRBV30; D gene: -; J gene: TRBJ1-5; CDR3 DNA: TGTGCCTGGAGCCCTGGGGGGGATCAGCCCCAGCATTTT; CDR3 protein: CAWSPGGDQPQHF
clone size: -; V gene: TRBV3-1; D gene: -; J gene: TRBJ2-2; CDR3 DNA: TGTGCCAGCAGCCAAGTAGCGACAGTCGGGGAGCTGTTTTTT; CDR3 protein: CASSQVATVGELFF
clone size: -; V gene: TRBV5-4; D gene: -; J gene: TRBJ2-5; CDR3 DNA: TGTGCCAGCAGCTTGAATACAGGGTACCAAGAGACCCAGTACTTC; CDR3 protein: CASSLNTGYQETQYF
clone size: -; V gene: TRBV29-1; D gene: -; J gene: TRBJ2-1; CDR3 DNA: TGCAGCGTTGAAGATCCGAACAGGGTGTTGAATGAGCAGTTCTTC; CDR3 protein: CSVEDPNRVLNEQFF
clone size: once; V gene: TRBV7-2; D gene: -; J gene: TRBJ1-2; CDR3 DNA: TGTGCCAGCAGCGAAGACAGGTTCGGCTACACCTTC; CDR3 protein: CASSEDRFGYTF
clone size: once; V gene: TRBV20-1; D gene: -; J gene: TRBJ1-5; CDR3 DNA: TGCAGTGCTGGGGGGGTGAATAGCAATCAGCCCCAGCATTTT; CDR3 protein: CSAGGVNSNQPQHF
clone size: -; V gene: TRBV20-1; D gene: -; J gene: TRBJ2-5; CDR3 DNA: TGCAGTGCTTGGGACCTTAAAGAGACCCAGTACTTC; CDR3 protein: CSAWDLKETQYF
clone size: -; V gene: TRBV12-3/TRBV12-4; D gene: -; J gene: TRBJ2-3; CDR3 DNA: TGTGCCAGCAGGGAGCGGACGATCACAGATACGCAGTATTTT; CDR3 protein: CASRERTITDTQYF
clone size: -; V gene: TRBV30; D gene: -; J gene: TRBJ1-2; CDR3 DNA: TGTGCCTCCTTCGAGGCCTATGGCTACACCTTC; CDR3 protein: CASFEAYGYTF
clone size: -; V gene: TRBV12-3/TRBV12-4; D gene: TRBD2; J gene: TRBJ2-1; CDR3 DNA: TGTGCCAGCAGTGGGGGGAGCGGGAACTACAATGAGCAGTTCTTC; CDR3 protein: CASSGGSGNYNEQFF
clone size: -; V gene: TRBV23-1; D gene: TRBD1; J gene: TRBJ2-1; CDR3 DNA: TGCGCCAGCCGGGCGACAGGGACCTACAATGAGCAGTTCTTC; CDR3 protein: CASRATGTYNEQFF
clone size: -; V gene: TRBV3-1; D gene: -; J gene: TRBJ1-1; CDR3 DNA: TGTGCCAGCAGCCCCAACCAAGGGAACACTGAAGCTTTCTTT; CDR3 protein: CASSPNQGNTEAFF
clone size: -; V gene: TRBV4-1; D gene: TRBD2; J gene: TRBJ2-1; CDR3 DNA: TGCGCCAGCAGCCATGGGCTAGCGGGGGGCAACTCCTACAATGAGCAGTTCTTC; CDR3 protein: CASSHGLAGGNSYNEQFF
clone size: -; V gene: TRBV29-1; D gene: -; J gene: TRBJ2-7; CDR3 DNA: TGCAGCGTTGCAGGGAACCTCTACGAGCAGTACTTC; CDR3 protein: CSVAGNLYEQYF
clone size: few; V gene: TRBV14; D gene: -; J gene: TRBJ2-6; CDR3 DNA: TGTGCCAGCAGGGGGTCTGGGGCCAACGTCCTGACTTTC; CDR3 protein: CASRGSGANVLTF
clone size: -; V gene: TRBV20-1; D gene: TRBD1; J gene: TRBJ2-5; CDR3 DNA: TGCAGTTGCCGAGGACAGGGGGAGACCCAGTACTTC; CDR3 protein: CSCRGQGETQYF
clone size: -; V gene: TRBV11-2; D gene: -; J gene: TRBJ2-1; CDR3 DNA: TGTGCCAGCAGCTCTCCGCGGGGACGGTCCTACAATGAGCAGTTCTTC; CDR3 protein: CASSSPRGRSYNEQFF
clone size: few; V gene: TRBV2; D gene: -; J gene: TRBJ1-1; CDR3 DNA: TGTGCCAGCAGCTTTCGTAGGGACACTGAAGCTTTCTTT; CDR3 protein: CASSFRRDTEAFF
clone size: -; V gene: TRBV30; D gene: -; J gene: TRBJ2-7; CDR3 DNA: TGTGCCTGGAGTCCCGAGGACGGCGACTCCTACGAGCAGTACTTC; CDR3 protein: CAWSPEDGDSYEQYF